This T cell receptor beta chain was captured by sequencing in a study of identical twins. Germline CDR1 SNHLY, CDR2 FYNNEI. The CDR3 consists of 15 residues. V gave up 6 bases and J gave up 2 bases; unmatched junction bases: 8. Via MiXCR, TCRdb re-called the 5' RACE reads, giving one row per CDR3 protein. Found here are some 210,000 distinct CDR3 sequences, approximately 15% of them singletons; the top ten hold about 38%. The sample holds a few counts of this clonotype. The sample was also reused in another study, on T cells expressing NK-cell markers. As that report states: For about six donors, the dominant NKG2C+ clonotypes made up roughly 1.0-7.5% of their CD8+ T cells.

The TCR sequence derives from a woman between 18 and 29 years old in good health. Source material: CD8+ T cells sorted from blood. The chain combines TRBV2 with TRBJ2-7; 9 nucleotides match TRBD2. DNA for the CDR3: TGTGCCAGCAGCGTTAGCGGGGGCGCAACCTACGAGCAGTACTTC. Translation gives CASSVSGGATYEQYF.